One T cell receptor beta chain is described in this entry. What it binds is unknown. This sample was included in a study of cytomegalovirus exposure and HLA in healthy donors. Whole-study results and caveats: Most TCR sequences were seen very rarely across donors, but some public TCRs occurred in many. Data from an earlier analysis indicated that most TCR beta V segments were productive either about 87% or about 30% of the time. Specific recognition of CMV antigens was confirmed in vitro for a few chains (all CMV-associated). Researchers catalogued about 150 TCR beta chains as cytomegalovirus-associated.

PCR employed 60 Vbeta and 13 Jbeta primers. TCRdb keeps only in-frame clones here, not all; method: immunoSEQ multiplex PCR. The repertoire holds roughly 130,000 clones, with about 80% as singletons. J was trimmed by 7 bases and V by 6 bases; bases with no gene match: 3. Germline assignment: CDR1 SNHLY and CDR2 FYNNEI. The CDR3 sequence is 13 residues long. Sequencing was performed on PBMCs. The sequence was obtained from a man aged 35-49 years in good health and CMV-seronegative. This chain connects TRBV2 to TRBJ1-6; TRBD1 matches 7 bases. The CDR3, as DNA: TGTGCCAGCAGCGGACAGGTCAATTCACCCCTCCACTTT. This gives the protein CASSGQVNSPLHF.